These 27 T cell receptor beta chains were all obtained from the same sample, sequenced in a study of OX40 agonist ivuxolimab in advanced cancers. Profiling relied on immunoSEQ multiplex PCR, and the TCRdb table lists in-frame clones only, not all of them. The sample shows some 64,000 clones, around 92% of them seen only once. The sequencing used CD4+ or CD8+ T cells sorted from blood, collected in a trial of the OX40 agonist ivuxolimab. The receptors were sampled from an adult with an advanced solid tumor such as melanoma, head and neck, liver or kidney cancer.

The chain uses TRBV5-1 and TRBJ2-7; 8 bases align to TRBD1. The CDR3 is 15 residues long. The V and J ends lost 4 bases and 6 bases, in that order; junction bases with no gene match: 12. The V gene's germline CDR1 is SGHRS and CDR2 YFSETQ. CDR3: CASSRTDRAVGEQYF. For the CDR3, the DNA is TGCGCCAGCAGCCGGACGGACAGGGCGGTCGGCGAGCAGTACTTC.

The genes are TRBV6-6 and TRBJ1-6; D not resolved. V gave up 8 bases and J gave up 9 bases, with 20 bases separating them. The CDR3 covers 15 residues. Germline V CDR1 and CDR2: MNHNY, SVGAGI (reference sequence). CDR3 coding DNA: TGTGCCAGCCTTTCTGGGTCGGCTAGAGTTTCACCCCTCCACTTT. Amino acid sequence: CASLSGSARVSPLHF.

V usage is TRBV19 and J usage is TRBJ1-2, with no clear D. Germline V lookup: CDR1 LNHDA, CDR2 SQIVND (reference sequence). Trimming left V 5 bases short and J 0 bases short, with 10 bases between. There are 14 residues in the CDR3. CDR3 sequence (DNA): TGTGCCAGTAGTTGGGCAGTTTCTAACTATGGCTACACCTTC. This encodes CASSWAVSNYGYTF.

V and J are TRBV29-1 and TRBJ1-1, with a possible D match to TRBD1 (6 bases). This CDR3 region has 13 residues. In germline, CDR1 is SQVTM, CDR2 ANQGSEA. With 6 bases removed from V and 3 bases from J, the gap between germline ends came to 14 bases. CDR3 loop: CSVLTGTDTEAFF. The CDR3 nucleotides are TGCAGCGTGTTGACAGGAACAGACACTGAAGCTTTCTTT.

As for this clone: One end of the junction fails to match germline, which may point to a read error. This chain uses TRBV6-5 with TRBJ2-1; TRBD1 matches 8 bases. The CDR3 contains 14 residues. Looked up from germline, CDR1 is MNHEY and CDR2 is SVGAGI. The CDR3 DNA is TGTGCCAGCAGTCCTCAGGGGGCCGCGGGTGAGCAGCTCTTC. As protein: CASSPQGAAGEQLF.

This clone was seen once. The chain recombines TRBV9 with TRBJ2-3; 10 bases fit TRBD2. The CDR3 sequence is 15 residues long. Trimming at V came to 7 bases and at J to 5 bases, leaving 10 bases not matched to a gene. Germline V gene sequence: CDR1 SGDLS, CDR2 YYNGEE. The CDR3 is CASGDQGLARDTQYF. CDR3 in DNA: TGTGCCAGCGGAGATCAGGGACTAGCGAGAGATACGCAGTATTTT. Full variable domain (outside the CDR3, taken from reference TRBV9 and TRBJ2-3): DSGVTQTPKHLITATGQRVTLRCSPRSGDLSVYWYQQSLDQGLQFLIQYYNGEERAKGNILERFSAQQFPDLHSELNLSSLELGDSALYFCASGDQGLARDTQYFGPGTRLTVL.

The J gene is TRBJ2-1, the V gene TRBV5-1; D unresolved. There are 14 residues in the CDR3. CDR1 and CDR2 (germline): SGHRS, YFSETQ. V was trimmed by 0 bases and J by 3 bases, leaving 7 bases between them. The CDR3: CASSLGRVYNEQFF. Written as DNA, the CDR3 is TGCGCCAGCAGCTTGGGGAGAGTCTACAATGAGCAGTTCTTC.

This chain connects TRBV7-9 to TRBJ1-3, with D perhaps matching TRBD1 (5 bases). The germline V and J ends were trimmed by 4 bases and 0 bases, with 10 bases remaining between them. The CDR3 consists of 15 residues. Germline V gene data show CDR1 as SEHNR and CDR2 as FQNEAQ (reference sequence). In DNA form, the CDR3 reads TGTGCCAGCAGCTATCAGGGATCCTCTGGAAACACCATATATTTT. It translates to CASSYQGSSGNTIYF.

This sequence joins TRBV7-9 and TRBJ1-5; no clear D gene. The CDR3 runs 12 residues. The V gene lost 5 bases and the J gene lost 8 bases, with 10 bases spanning the gap. The V gene's germline CDR1 is SEHNR and CDR2 FQNEAQ (reference sequence). The CDR3 loop reads CASSAFGEPQHF. Written as DNA, the CDR3 is TGTGCCAGCAGCGCCTTCGGGGAGCCCCAGCATTTT.

Concerning this clone itself: This sample also contains other DNA sequences that code for the same CDR3. This chain links TRBV7-9 with TRBJ1-1; TRBD1 might be the D (5 bases). Germline-derived CDR1 and CDR2 are SEHNR and FQNEAQ (reference sequence). The CDR3 totals 13 residues. Trimming shortened V by 5 bases and J by 1 base, and 8 bases separated the two germline ends. DNA for the CDR3: TGTGCCAGCAGCCCCACAGGGAACACTGAAGCTTTCTTT. It specifies CASSPTGNTEAFF.

The chain links TRBV5-1 to TRBJ2-3; D uncertain. Germline values: CDR1 SGHRS, CDR2 YFSETQ. V lost 4 bases and J 4 bases, leaving 19 bases between the germline ends. The CDR3 contains 16 residues. CDR3 in DNA: TGCGCCAGCAGCGAGGTCCTGGTCTCTCCGGCAGATACGCAGTATTTT. Encoded protein: CASSEVLVSPADTQYF.

The genes are TRBV28 and TRBJ2-7; weak D call: TRBD2 (6 bases). The CDR3 spans 13 residues. The germline V gene encodes CDR1 MDHEN and CDR2 SYDVKM. V was clipped by 4 bases and J by 6 bases, with 13 bases between them. The CDR3 region is CASSYIAVGEQYV. The CDR3 DNA sequence: TGTGCCAGCAGTTATATAGCGGTCGGCGAGCAGTACGTC.

The chain employs TRBV4-2 and TRBJ2-1, with D possibly matching TRBD1 (5 bases). CDR1 is LGHNA and CDR2 is YNFKEQ in the germline V gene. V dropped 1 base and J dropped 2 bases, with 9 bases sitting between them. The CDR3 has 15 residues. CDR3 DNA: TGTGCCAGCAGCCAAGGGGGCCCCGCCTACAATGAGCAGTTCTTC. This translates into CASSQGGPAYNEQFF.

Comments on this clone: This specimen includes other DNA sequences encoding the same CDR3. The chain links TRBV4-2 to TRBJ2-5; D gene ambiguous. CDR3 length: 13 amino acids. Germline loops: CDR1 LGHNA, CDR2 YNFKEQ. Trimming left V 1 base short and J 5 bases short, with 8 bases between. CDR3 protein: CASSQGLGETQYF. The CDR3 DNA sequence: TGTGCCAGCAGCCAAGGTCTGGGGGAGACCCAGTACTTC.

This clone was picked up one time. The V gene is TRBV7-2, the J gene TRBJ1-3, with TRBD1 as a possible D gene (6 bases). Trimming took off 5 bases at V and 4 bases at J, with 9 bases between the two ends. This CDR3 contains 13 residues. The germline V gene encodes CDR1 SGHTA and CDR2 FQGNSA. The CDR3 DNA reads as TGTGCCAGCAGCCCCGGACAGGGAAACACCATATATTTT. Its translation: CASSPGQGNTIYF.

The V call is TRBV9, the J call TRBJ2-3; D is ambiguous. There are 15 residues in the CDR3. In germline, CDR1 is SGDLS, CDR2 YYNGEE. The germline V and J ends were trimmed by 0 bases and 2 bases, with 10 bases remaining between them. The CDR3 here is CASSVDPSTTDTQYF. The CDR3 bases are TGTGCCAGCAGCGTAGACCCATCCACCACAGATACGCAGTATTTT.

The rearrangement joins TRBV13 to TRBJ2-3; no firm D call. There are 15 residues in the CDR3. Trimming stripped 0 bases from V and 1 base from J, with 8 bases between. Germline V lookup: CDR1 PRHDT, CDR2 FYEKMQ (reference sequence). The DNA of the CDR3 is TGTGCCAGCAGCTTAGGCCCCCGGGGCACAGATACGCAGTATTTT. Protein product: CASSLGPRGTDTQYF.

The rearrangement links TRBV6-4 to TRBJ1-2, with D unclear. V was cut by 4 bases and J by 4 bases, with 7 bases left in between. From germline, CDR1 is MRHNA and CDR2 SNTAGT. CDR3 length: 12 residues. CDR3 sequence: CASSAEIYGYTF. As DNA, the CDR3 is TGTGCCAGCAGTGCTGAAATCTATGGCTACACCTTC.

The rearrangement joins TRBV4-1 to TRBJ1-6; a weak D match, TRBD1 (5 bases). The CDR3 sequence is 17 residues long. Trimming pared 0 bases from V and 3 bases from J, leaving 12 bases between. The germline CDR1 and CDR2 sequences are MGHRA and YSYEKL. The CDR3 spells CASSQEWDPDYNSPLHF. CDR3 sequence (DNA): TGCGCCAGCAGCCAAGAATGGGACCCCGACTATAATTCACCCCTCCACTTT.

V usage is TRBV9 and J usage is TRBJ2-3; possibly TRBD1 for D (5 bases). The CDR3 is made up of 14 amino acids. Germline V CDR1 and CDR2: SGDLS, YYNGEE. With 0 bases removed from V and 8 bases from J, the gap between germline ends came to 13 bases. Written as DNA, the CDR3 is TGTGCCAGCAGCGTAGGTTGGGGCACGGGTACGCAGTATTTT. It codes for CASSVGWGTGTQYF.

The chain is built from TRBV20-1 and TRBJ2-5, with D unresolved. V lost 1 base and J lost 7, with 7 bases in between. CDR1 is DFQATT, CDR2 SNEGSKA, per germline (reference sequence). The CDR3 is 11 residues long. The CDR3 region is CSARVLMTQYF. The CDR3 DNA follows: TGCAGTGCTAGAGTTTTAATGACCCAGTACTTC.

As concerns this clone: This CDR3 is missing its conserved last phenylalanine or tryptophan, likely due to a read error. The J gene is TRBJ2-7, the V gene TRBV4-3; D is perhaps TRBD1 (5 bases). CDR3 length: 15 amino acids. In germline, CDR1 is LGHNA, CDR2 YSLEER. The V end was cut by 1 base, the J end by 4 bases, with 14 bases between. DNA for the CDR3: TGCGCCAGCAGCCAAGGGTACAGGCATGGGTACGAGCAGTACGGC. This codes for CASSQGYRHGYEQYG.

The chain joins TRBV5-1 to TRBJ2-6; weak D call: TRBD1 (6 bases). Trimming removed 1 base from V and 2 bases from J, with 7 bases in between. Germline V lookup: CDR1 SGHRS, CDR2 YFSETQ. The CDR3 runs 15 residues. As DNA, the CDR3 is TGCGCCAGCAGCTTGAAGGGGGCTGGGGCCAACGTCCTGACTTTC. Its translation is CASSLKGAGANVLTF.

This chain links TRBV15 with TRBJ1-3; no reliable D call. The CDR3 has 12 amino acids. Trimming took off 6 bases at V and 1 base at J, with 4 bases between the two ends. The germline V gene encodes CDR1 LNHNV and CDR2 YYDKDF (reference sequence). The CDR3 coding sequence is TGTGCCACCAGGGATTCTGGAAACACCATATATTTT. Residues: CATRDSGNTIYF. Drawing the rest from reference TRBV15 and TRBJ1-3, the complete variable domain is DAMVIQNPRYQVTQFGKPVTLSCSQTLNHNVMYWYQQKSSQAPKLLFHYYDKDFNNEADTPDNFQSRRPNTSFCFLDIRSPGLGDTAMYLCATRDSGNTIYFGEGSWLTVV.

CDR3 bases: TGTGCCAGCTCACTTGCGTTGGAGACCCAGTACTTC. This encodes CASSLALETQYF. J is TRBJ2-5 and V is TRBV18, with unresolved D. Germline CDR1 is KGHSH and CDR2 is LQKENI. V dropped 4 bases and J dropped 5 bases, with 8 bases sitting between them. The CDR3 extends over 12 amino acids.

The chain combines TRBV6-1 with TRBJ2-5, with D hard to call. This CDR3 comprises 13 residues. V was cut by 4 bases and J by 2 bases, with 8 bases left in between. Germline V gene sequence: CDR1 MNHNS, CDR2 SASEGT. CDR3 region: CASSGIAQETQYF. The CDR3 DNA follows: TGTGCCAGCAGTGGAATAGCACAAGAGACCCAGTACTTC.

The chain uses TRBV6-1 and TRBJ2-7, with unresolved D. The CDR3 covers 15 residues. Germline CDR1 reads MNHNS; CDR2 reads SASEGT. The V gene lost 4 bases and the J gene lost 6 bases, with 19 bases spanning the gap. This CDR3 is CASSVLSRSLREQYF. The CDR3 DNA sequence: TGTGCCAGCAGTGTATTAAGTCGGTCGCTTCGCGAGCAGTACTTC.